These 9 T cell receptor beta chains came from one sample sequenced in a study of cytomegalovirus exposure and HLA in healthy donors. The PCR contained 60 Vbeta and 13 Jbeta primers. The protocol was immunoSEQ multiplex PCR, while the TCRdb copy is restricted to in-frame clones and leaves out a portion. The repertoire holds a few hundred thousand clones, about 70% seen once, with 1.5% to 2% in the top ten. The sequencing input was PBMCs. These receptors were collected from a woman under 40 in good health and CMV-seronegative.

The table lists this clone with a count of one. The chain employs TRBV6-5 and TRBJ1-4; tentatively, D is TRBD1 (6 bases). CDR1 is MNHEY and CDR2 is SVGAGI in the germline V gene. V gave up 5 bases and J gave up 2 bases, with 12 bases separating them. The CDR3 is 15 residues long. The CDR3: CASSASGATNEKLFF. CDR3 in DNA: TGTGCCAGCAGTGCCTCAGGGGCGACTAATGAAAAACTGTTTTTT.

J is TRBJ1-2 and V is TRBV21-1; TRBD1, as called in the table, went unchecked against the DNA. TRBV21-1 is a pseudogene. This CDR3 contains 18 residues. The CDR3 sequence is CASSKASGTDSTDYGYTF. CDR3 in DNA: TGTGCCAGCAGCAAAGCCTCAGGGACGGACAGCACAGACTATGGCTACACCTTC.

For the CDR3, the DNA is TGTGCCAGCAGTCTGAGGACAGGCAATCAGCCCCAGCATTTT. Its translation is CASSLRTGNQPQHF. The genes are TRBV5-8 and TRBJ1-5; D is perhaps TRBD1 (6 bases). The CDR3 loop spans 14 amino acids. Trimming left V 5 bases short and J 2 bases short, with 11 bases between. Looked up from germline, CDR1 is SGHTS and CDR2 is YDEGEE.

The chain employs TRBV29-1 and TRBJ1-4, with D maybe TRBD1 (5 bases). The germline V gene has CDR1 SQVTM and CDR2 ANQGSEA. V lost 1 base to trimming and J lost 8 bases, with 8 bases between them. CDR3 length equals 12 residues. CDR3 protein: CSVEGGDEKLFF. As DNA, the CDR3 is TGCAGCGTTGAAGGGGGCGACGAAAAACTGTTTTTT.

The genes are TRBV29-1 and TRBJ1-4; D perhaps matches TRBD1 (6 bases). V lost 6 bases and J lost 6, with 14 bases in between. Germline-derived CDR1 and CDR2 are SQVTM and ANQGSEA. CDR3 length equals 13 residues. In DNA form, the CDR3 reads TGCAGCGTCGGGACACCCTATGATGAAAAACTGTTTTTT. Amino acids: CSVGTPYDEKLFF. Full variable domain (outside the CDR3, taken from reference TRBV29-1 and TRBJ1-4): SAVISQKPSRDICQRGTSLTIQCQVDSQVTMMFWYRQQPGQSLTLIATANQGSEATYESGFVIDKFPISRPNLTFSTLTVSNMSPEDSSIYLCSVGTPYDEKLFFGSGTQLSVL.

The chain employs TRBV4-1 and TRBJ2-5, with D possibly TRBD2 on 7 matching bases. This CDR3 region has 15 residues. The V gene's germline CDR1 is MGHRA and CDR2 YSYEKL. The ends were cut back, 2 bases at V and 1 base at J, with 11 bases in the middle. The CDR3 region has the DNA TGCGCCAGCAGCCAACCCGCGGGGGCCCAAGAGACCCAGTACTTC. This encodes CASSQPAGAQETQYF.

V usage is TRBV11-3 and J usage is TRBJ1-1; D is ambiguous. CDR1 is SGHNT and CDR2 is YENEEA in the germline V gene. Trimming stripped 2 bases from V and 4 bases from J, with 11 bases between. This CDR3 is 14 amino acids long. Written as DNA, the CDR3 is TGTGCCAGCAGCTTATTCGGGGAGAGCACTGAAGCTTTCTTT. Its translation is CASSLFGESTEAFF.

CDR3 sequence (DNA): TGTGCCGACGGGTCGCCACAAGAGACCCAGTACTTC. Translated, it gives CADGSPQETQYF. V gene TRBV21-1 combines with J gene TRBJ2-5; TRBD2 reflects the table's D call only, with no check against the DNA. TRBV21-1 is a pseudogene. This CDR3 has 12 residues.

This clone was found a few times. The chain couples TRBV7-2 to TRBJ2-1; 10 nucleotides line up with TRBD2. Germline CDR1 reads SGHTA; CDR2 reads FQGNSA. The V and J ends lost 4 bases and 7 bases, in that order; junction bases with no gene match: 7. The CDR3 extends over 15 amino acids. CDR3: CASSSLAGRPNEQFF. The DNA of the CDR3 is TGTGCCAGCAGCTCACTAGCGGGGAGGCCTAATGAGCAGTTCTTC.